These 24 T cell receptor beta chains came from one sample sequenced in a study of shared clonotypes between healthy human individuals. This table comes from immunoSEQ multiplex PCR, and its TCRdb copy is limited to in-frame clones, with some not included. The table lists about 820,000 clones, 80% to 95% of them singletons. Naive CD8 cells were CD45RO-negative, positively selected for CCR7, excluding terminally differentiated effector memory CD45RA+ cells. Sequencing input: naive CD8+ T cells sorted from blood. These receptors all come from a man under 40 in good health.

V and J are TRBV27 and TRBJ2-1; 7 bases map to TRBD2. Germline values: CDR1 MNHEY, CDR2 SMNVEV (reference sequence). The V and J ends lost 4 bases and 1 base, in that order; junction bases with no gene match: 4. CDR3 length: 15 amino acids. DNA of the CDR3: TGTGCCAGCAGTTACCGGGGAGGGTCCTACAATGAGCAGTTCTTC. Translating gives CASSYRGGSYNEQFF.

A single count supports this clone. The chain employs TRBV29-1 and TRBJ2-7, with TRBD2 matching 9 bases. Germline V gene sequence: CDR1 SQVTM, CDR2 ANQGSEA. J gave up 7 bases and V 5 bases, and 3 bases lay outside the gene matches. The CDR3 runs 11 residues. For the CDR3, the DNA is TGCAGCGTTCTCCTAGCGGGGGAGCAGTACTTC. Amino acids: CSVLLAGEQYF.

The chain uses TRBV21-1 and TRBJ2-5; the tabulated D call, TRBD2, remains unverified against the DNA. TRBV21-1 is marked as a pseudogene. This CDR3 is 11 amino acids long. The CDR3 DNA sequence: TGTGCCAGCAGCCGTTTAGAGACCCAGTACTTC. It specifies CASSRLETQYF.

The gene calls are TRBV5-5 and TRBJ2-2; no definite D call. Germline CDR1 reads SGHKS; CDR2 reads YYEKEE (reference sequence). Between the trimmed V and J ends, which lost 3 bases and 0 bases, there was a span of 12 bases. The CDR3 length is 16 residues. CDR3 in amino acids: CASSSPAGTNTGELFF. For the CDR3, the DNA is TGTGCCAGCAGCTCCCCGGCAGGTACGAACACCGGGGAGCTGTTTTTT.

The chain joins TRBV19 to TRBJ1-4; D possibly corresponds to TRBD1 (5 bases). The CDR3 runs 14 residues. Trimming removed 7 bases from V and 4 bases from J, with 13 bases in between. Germline CDR1 is LNHDA and CDR2 is SQIVND (reference sequence). The CDR3 loop reads CASKATAHNEKLFF. CDR3 sequence (DNA): TGTGCCAGTAAGGCGACAGCACATAATGAAAAACTGTTTTTT. The whole variable domain, remainder taken from reference TRBV19 and TRBJ1-4, is DGGITQSPKYLFRKEGQNVTLSCEQNLNHDAMYWYRQDPGQGLRLIYYSQIVNDFQKGDIAEGYSVSREKKESFPLTVTSAQKNPTAFYLCASKATAHNEKLFFGSGTQLSVL.

This clone was picked up one time. The DNA of the CDR3 is TGTGCCAGCAGCTTAATGGTAGCGGAGCAAGAGACCCAGTACTTC. The encoded protein is CASSLMVAEQETQYF. The rearrangement uses TRBV11-2 and TRBJ2-5; possibly TRBD2 for D (6 bases). In germline, CDR1 is SGHAT, CDR2 FQNNGV. The CDR3 runs to 15 residues. Between the trimmed V and J ends, which lost 2 bases and 2 bases, there was a span of 12 bases.

Only one count was recorded for this clone. The chain recombines TRBV11-2 with TRBJ2-3; D remains unclear. Germline V gives CDR1 SGHAT, CDR2 FQNNGV. The V end was cut by 2 bases, the J end by 0 bases, with 9 bases between. This CDR3 region has 15 residues. This chain's CDR3 is CASSLRFTSTDTQYF. CDR3 sequence (DNA): TGTGCCAGCAGCTTAAGATTTACTAGCACAGATACGCAGTATTTT.

About this clone: Different DNA sequences within this sample yield the same CDR3. The chain is built from TRBV4-3 and TRBJ2-7; TRBD2 matches at 11 bases. The V gene's germline CDR1 is LGHNA and CDR2 YSLEER. The junction had 3 bases not matched to a gene; V was cut back by 1 base and J by 4 bases. This CDR3 has 15 residues. CDR3 sequence (DNA): TGCGCCAGCAGCCAAGGACTAGCGGGGACTTACGAGCAGTACTTC. Its translation is CASSQGLAGTYEQYF.

CDR3 in amino acids: CASSMDGGFGNTIYF. The CDR3 nucleotides are TGTGCCAGCAGCATGGACGGTGGCTTTGGAAACACCATATATTTT. This chain links TRBV5-5 with TRBJ1-3; D is ambiguous. CDR3 length equals 15 residues. Germline V gene lookup returns CDR1 SGHKS and CDR2 YYEKEE (reference sequence). V was pared by 4 bases and J by 3 bases, with 14 bases between. Together with reference TRBV5-5 and TRBJ1-3, the CDR3 gives the full variable domain: DAGVTQSPTHLIKTRGQQVTLRCSPISGHKSVSWYQQVLGQGPQFIFQYYEKEERGRGNFPDRFSARQFPNYSSELNVNALLLGDSALYLCASSMDGGFGNTIYFGEGSWLTVV.

This clone was observed a single time. This chain links TRBV15 with TRBJ2-2; TRBD1 might be the D (5 bases). Germline V gene sequence: CDR1 LNHNV, CDR2 YYDKDF (reference sequence). Trimming took 3 bases from V and 6 from J, leaving 17 bases between them. The CDR3 contains 16 residues. The CDR3 nucleotides read TGTGCCACCAGCAGGGAAGACGAAGGGGTTCCCGGGGAGCTGTTTTTT. Protein sequence: CATSREDEGVPGELFF.

The chain recombines TRBV7-9 with TRBJ1-1; D possibly corresponds to TRBD1 (5 bases). V was cut by 0 bases and J by 0 bases, with 11 bases left in between. CDR1 and CDR2 (germline): SEHNR, FQNEAQ (reference sequence). The CDR3 has 16 residues. CDR3: CASSLAQQALNTEAFF. CDR3 bases: TGTGCCAGCAGCTTAGCCCAACAGGCGTTGAACACTGAAGCTTTCTTT.

The chain is built from TRBV4-2 and TRBJ2-1; D may be TRBD1 or TRBD2 (5 bases each). The CDR3 sequence is 17 residues long. In germline, CDR1 is LGHNA, CDR2 YNFKEQ. V was shortened by 5 bases and J by 0 bases, with 17 bases between the two germline ends. The CDR3 nucleotides are TGTGCCAGCAGCGCACCACACGGGGCAGTCTCCTACAATGAGCAGTTCTTC. It translates to CASSAPHGAVSYNEQFF.

The chain recombines TRBV5-6 with TRBJ2-1, with 10 bases matching TRBD2. The CDR3 loop spans 16 amino acids. Germline assignment: CDR1 SGHDT and CDR2 YYEEEE. The V and J ends lost 2 bases and 1 base, in that order; junction bases with no gene match: 3. The chain's CDR3 is CASSLAAGGSYNEQFF. The CDR3, as DNA: TGTGCCAGCAGCTTAGCAGCGGGAGGGTCCTACAATGAGCAGTTCTTC.

This clone was found once. V gene TRBV7-9 combines with J gene TRBJ2-1; tentatively, D is TRBD1 (5 bases). In germline, CDR1 is SEHNR, CDR2 FQNEAQ (reference sequence). The V and J ends lost 5 bases and 4 bases respectively, with 15 bases between them. The CDR3 is 15 amino acids. The CDR3 sequence is CASSPSLGVYNEQFF. The CDR3 region has the DNA TGTGCCAGCAGCCCTTCTTTAGGGGTTTACAATGAGCAGTTCTTC.

On this clone itself: The same CDR3 is also encoded by other DNA sequences in this sample. This chain links TRBV5-1 with TRBJ1-1, with 7 nucleotides matching TRBD1. This CDR3 is built from 12 residues. The J segment lost 4 bases and the V segment lost 4 bases, leaving 1 base of the junction unmatched. CDR1 and CDR2 from the germline V gene are SGHRS and YFSETQ. As DNA, the CDR3 is TGCGCCAGCAGCCCAGGGGGCACTGAAGCTTTCTTT. Encoded protein: CASSPGGTEAFF.

The V call is TRBV7-9, the J call TRBJ1-1, with D unresolved. From germline, CDR1 is SEHNR and CDR2 FQNEAQ (reference sequence). This CDR3 contains 14 residues. V lost 1 base and J 7 bases, leaving 13 bases between the germline ends. This CDR3 is CASSLGGLRGEAFF. The CDR3, as DNA: TGTGCCAGCAGCTTAGGAGGACTGCGGGGTGAAGCTTTCTTT.

The chain carries TRBV27 and TRBJ2-1, with D tentatively TRBD2 (5 bases). With 2 bases removed from V and 6 bases from J, the gap between germline ends came to 11 bases. Germline V lookup: CDR1 MNHEY, CDR2 SMNVEV (reference sequence). This CDR3 comprises 14 residues. This CDR3 reads CASSLRRRANEQFF. The CDR3 region has the DNA TGTGCCAGCAGTTTAAGGCGGCGGGCCAATGAGCAGTTCTTC.

The chain carries TRBV28 and TRBJ2-6; D is unresolved. V was shortened by 8 bases and J by 0 bases, with 11 bases between the two germline ends. The CDR3 length is 15 residues. Germline lookup yields CDR1 MDHEN and CDR2 SYDVKM. The CDR3: CASSGRNSGANVLTF. The CDR3 region has the DNA TGTGCCAGCTCGGGTCGTAACTCTGGGGCCAACGTCCTGACTTTC.

CDR3 amino acids: CASSSTNTGELFF. The CDR3 DNA sequence: TGTGCCAGCAGCTCGACAAACACCGGGGAGCTGTTTTTT. The chain links TRBV6-6 to TRBJ2-2; D is unclear. Trimming cost V 6 bases and J 2 bases, with 7 bases left between them. This CDR3 is 13 amino acids long. Germline V gene sequence: CDR1 MNHNY, CDR2 SVGAGI (reference sequence).

Concerning this clone: This CDR3 is also generated by other DNA sequences in the sample. This sequence joins TRBV27 and TRBJ2-7, with D possibly being TRBD2 (5 bases). The germline V gene has CDR1 MNHEY and CDR2 SMNVEV (reference sequence). There are 12 residues in the CDR3. Deletions cut 5 bases from V and 3 bases from J, with 8 bases between. CDR3 nucleotide sequence: TGTGCCAGCAGTCGGACTGGCTACGAGCAGTACTTC. Translation: CASSRTGYEQYF.

The rearrangement uses TRBV11-2 and TRBJ2-5; either TRBD1 or TRBD2 may supply D (5 bases each). V gave up 7 bases and J gave up 0 bases, with 15 bases separating them. Germline loops: CDR1 SGHAT, CDR2 FQNNGV. This CDR3 comprises 15 residues. In nucleotides, the CDR3 is TGTGCCAGCACCCCGGGACGGACGTACCAAGAGACCCAGTACTTC. Translation: CASTPGRTYQETQYF.

About this clone: This same CDR3 is encoded by further DNA sequences in the sample. The V gene is TRBV28, the J gene TRBJ2-3, with D possibly being TRBD1 (5 bases). V lost 2 bases, J lost 1 base, and 10 bases lay in between. Germline-derived CDR1 and CDR2 are MDHEN and SYDVKM. The length of the CDR3 is 15 residues. CDR3 DNA: TGTGCCAGCAGTTTAACGGTAGGGGGCACAGATACGCAGTATTTT. Encoded protein: CASSLTVGGTDTQYF.

The chain employs TRBV7-9 and TRBJ2-7; D ambiguous. Germline V gene sequence: CDR1 SEHNR, CDR2 FQNEAQ (reference sequence). The V end was cut by 5 bases, the J end by 6 bases, with 17 bases between. The CDR3 has 14 residues. This CDR3 is CASSDNPQVFEQYF. CDR3 DNA sequence: TGTGCCAGCAGCGATAACCCCCAGGTTTTCGAGCAGTACTTC.

The chain combines TRBV27 with TRBJ2-7; 11 bases fit TRBD2. With 4 bases clipped from V and 3 bases from J, the junction kept 5 bases outside the gene matches. CDR1 and CDR2 from the germline V gene are MNHEY and SMNVEV (reference sequence). The CDR3 has 15 residues. CDR3 nucleotides: TGTGCCAGCAGTTCCGCGGGACTAGCGGTCTACGAGCAGTACTTC. Its protein product is CASSSAGLAVYEQYF.